This T cell receptor beta chain is drawn from a study of T cells expressing NK-cell markers. Study-wide points: Evidence did not settle whether expanded NKG2C+ T cell clones targeted HCMV.

Reanalyzing the 5' RACE reads, TCRdb keeps one entry per CDR3 protein, without DNA. The sample totals approximately 440,000 distinct CDR3 sequences. As to this clonotype: Its antigen remains unknown.

Germline V lookup: CDR1 SGDLS, CDR2 YYNGEE. The length of the CDR3 is 14 residues. The rearrangement links TRBV9 to TRBJ2-1; absent DNA, TCRdb's TRBD2 call cannot be checked. Sequences were obtained from blood T cells: a sorted CD56 or NKG2C T cell subset, CD4+ or CD8+ T cells, or bulk PBMC T cells (not recorded which). The sequence was collected from a woman aged 45 to 65 in good health. The CDR3 here is CASSAGLAGGNKFF.